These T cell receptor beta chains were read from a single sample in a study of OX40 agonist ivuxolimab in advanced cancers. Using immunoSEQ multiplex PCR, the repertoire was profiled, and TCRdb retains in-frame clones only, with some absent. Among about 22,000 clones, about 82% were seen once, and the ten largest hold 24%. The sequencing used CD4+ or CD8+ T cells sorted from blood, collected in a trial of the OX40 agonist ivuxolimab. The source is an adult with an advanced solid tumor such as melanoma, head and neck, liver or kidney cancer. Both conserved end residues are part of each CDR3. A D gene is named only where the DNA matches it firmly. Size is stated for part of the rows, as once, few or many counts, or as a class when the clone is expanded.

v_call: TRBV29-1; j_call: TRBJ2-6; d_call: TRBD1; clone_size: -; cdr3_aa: CSVVGTVPLSGANVLTF; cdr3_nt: TGCAGCGTTGTAGGGACAGTTCCTCTCTCTGGGGCCAACGTCCTGACTTTC
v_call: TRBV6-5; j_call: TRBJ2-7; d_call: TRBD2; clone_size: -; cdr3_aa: CASRVKGLAVGEQYF; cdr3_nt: TGTGCCAGCAGAGTAAAGGGACTAGCGGTTGGCGAGCAGTACTTC
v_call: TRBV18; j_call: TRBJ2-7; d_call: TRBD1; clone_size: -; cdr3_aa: CASSPKDRAFIHEQYF; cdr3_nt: TGTGCCAGCTCACCAAAGGACAGGGCGTTTATCCACGAGCAGTACTTC
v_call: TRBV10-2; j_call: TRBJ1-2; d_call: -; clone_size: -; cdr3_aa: CASSEMGLSPGYTF; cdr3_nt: TGCGCCAGCAGTGAGATGGGGCTTTCGCCTGGCTACACCTTC
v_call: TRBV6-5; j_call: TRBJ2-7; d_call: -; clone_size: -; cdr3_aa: CASRSWAYEQYF; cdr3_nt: TGTGCCAGCAGGAGCTGGGCCTACGAGCAGTACTTC
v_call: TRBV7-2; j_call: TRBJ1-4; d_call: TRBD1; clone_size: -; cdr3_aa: CASSRRTGSEEKLFF; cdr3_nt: TGTGCCAGCAGCCGCCGGACAGGGAGTGAGGAAAAACTGTTTTTT
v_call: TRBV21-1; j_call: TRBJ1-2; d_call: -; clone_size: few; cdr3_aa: CASINGALNYGYTF; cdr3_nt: TGTGCCAGCATCAACGGGGCCCTTAACTATGGCTACACCTTC
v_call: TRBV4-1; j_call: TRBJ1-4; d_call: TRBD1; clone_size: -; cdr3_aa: CASSQAGGPEKLFF; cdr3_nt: TGCGCCAGCAGCCAAGCAGGGGGTCCCGAAAAACTGTTTTTT
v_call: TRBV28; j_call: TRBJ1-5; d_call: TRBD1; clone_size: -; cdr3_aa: CASSSRGRYSNQPQHF; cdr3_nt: TGTGCCAGCAGTAGCAGGGGGAGGTATAGCAATCAGCCCCAGCATTTT
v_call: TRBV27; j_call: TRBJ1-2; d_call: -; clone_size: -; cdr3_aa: CASSLPGSGYTF; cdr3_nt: TGTGCCAGCAGTTTACCGGGGTCTGGCTACACCTTC
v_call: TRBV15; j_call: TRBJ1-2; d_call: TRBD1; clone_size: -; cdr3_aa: CATSRDSWDRGGYTF; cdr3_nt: TGTGCCACCAGCAGAGATAGCTGGGACAGAGGTGGCTACACCTTC
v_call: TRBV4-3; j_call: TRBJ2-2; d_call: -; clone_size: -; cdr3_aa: CASSQRKGTGELFF; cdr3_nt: TGCGCCAGCAGCCAACGGAAGGGGACCGGGGAGCTGTTTTTT
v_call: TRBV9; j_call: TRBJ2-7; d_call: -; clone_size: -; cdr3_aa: CASSVGGEYEQYF; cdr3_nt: TGTGCCAGCAGCGTCGGAGGAGAATACGAGCAGTACTTC
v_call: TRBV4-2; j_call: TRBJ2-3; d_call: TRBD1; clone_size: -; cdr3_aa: CASSQRQGPDTQYF; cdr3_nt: TGTGCCAGCAGCCAAAGACAGGGCCCAGATACGCAGTATTTT
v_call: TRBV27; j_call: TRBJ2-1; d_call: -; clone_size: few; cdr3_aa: CASRAPGNEQFF; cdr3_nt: TGTGCCAGCAGGGCCCCGGGCAATGAGCAGTTCTTC
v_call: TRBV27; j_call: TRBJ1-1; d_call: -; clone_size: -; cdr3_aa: CASSFSGNTEAFF; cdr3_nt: TGTGCCAGCAGTTTTTCAGGTAACACTGAAGCTTTCTTT
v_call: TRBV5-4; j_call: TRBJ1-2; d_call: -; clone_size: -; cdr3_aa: CASSSQGGYGYTF; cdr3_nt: TGTGCCAGCAGCTCCCAGGGAGGCTATGGCTACACCTTC
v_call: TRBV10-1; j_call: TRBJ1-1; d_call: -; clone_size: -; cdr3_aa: CASSGADGEAFF; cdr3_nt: TGCGCCAGCAGTGGGGCAGATGGTGAAGCTTTCTTT
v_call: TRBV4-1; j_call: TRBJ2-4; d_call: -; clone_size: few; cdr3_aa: CASSQDRRFQYF; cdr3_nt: TGCGCCAGCAGCCAAGACCGACGGTTCCAGTACTTC
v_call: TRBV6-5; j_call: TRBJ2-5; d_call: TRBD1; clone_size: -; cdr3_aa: CASSYSGTGEGYF; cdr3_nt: TGTGCCAGCAGTTACTCCGGGACAGGGGAGGGGTACTTC
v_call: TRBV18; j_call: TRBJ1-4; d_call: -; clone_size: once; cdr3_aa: CASSPVTTNEKLFF; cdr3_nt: TGTGCCAGCTCACCGGTTACAACTAATGAAAAACTGTTTTTT
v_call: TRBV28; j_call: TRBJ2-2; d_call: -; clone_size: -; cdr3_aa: CASRIQDFTGELFF; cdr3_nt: TGTGCCAGCAGAATACAGGATTTCACCGGGGAGCTGTTTTTT
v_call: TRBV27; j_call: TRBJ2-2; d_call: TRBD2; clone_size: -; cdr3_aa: CASRALAGGFAGELFF; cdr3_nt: TGTGCCAGCAGGGCACTAGCGGGGGGGTTTGCCGGGGAGCTGTTTTTT
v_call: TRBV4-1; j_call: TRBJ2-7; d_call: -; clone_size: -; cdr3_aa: CASSQVHGAVNYEQYF; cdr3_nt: TGCGCCAGCAGCCAAGTTCATGGGGCAGTGAACTACGAGCAGTACTTC
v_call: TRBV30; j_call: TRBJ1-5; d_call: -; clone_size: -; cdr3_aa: CAWSVDTVTNQPQHF; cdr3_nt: TGTGCCTGGAGTGTAGATACAGTAACTAATCAGCCCCAGCATTTT
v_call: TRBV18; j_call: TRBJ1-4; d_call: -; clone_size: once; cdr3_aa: CASSGLVVTNEKLFF; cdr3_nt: TGTGCCAGCTCCGGGCTCGTCGTAACTAATGAAAAACTGTTTTTT
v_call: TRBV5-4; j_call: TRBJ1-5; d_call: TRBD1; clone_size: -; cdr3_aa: CASSWGQGEPQHF; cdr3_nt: TGTGCCAGCAGCTGGGGACAGGGCGAGCCCCAGCATTTT
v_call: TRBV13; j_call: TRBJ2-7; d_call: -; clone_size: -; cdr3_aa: CASSSAQGQTYEQYF; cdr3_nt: TGTGCCAGCAGCTCCGCACAAGGACAGACCTACGAGCAGTACTTC
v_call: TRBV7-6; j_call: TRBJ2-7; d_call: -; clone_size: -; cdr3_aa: CASSLASSYEQYF; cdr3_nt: TGTGCCAGCAGCTTAGCTAGCTCCTACGAGCAGTACTTC
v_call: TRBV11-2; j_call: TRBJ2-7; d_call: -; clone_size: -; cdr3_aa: CASSLDRQYSSYEQYF; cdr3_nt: TGTGCCAGCAGCTTAGACCGACAGTATAGCTCCTACGAGCAGTACTTC
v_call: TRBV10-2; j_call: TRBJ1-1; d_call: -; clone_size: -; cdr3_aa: CASSGGEWAEAFF; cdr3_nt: TGCGCCAGCAGTGGGGGGGAATGGGCTGAAGCTTTCTTT
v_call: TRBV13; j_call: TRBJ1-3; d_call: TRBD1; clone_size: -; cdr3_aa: CASSWGTGPTSGNTIYF; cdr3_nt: TGTGCCAGCAGCTGGGGGACAGGCCCGACCTCTGGAAACACCATATATTTT
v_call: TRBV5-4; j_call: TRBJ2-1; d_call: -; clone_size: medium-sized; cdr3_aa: CASSLVGVDEQFF; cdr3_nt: TGTGCCAGCAGCTTGGTCGGGGTTGATGAGCAGTTCTTC
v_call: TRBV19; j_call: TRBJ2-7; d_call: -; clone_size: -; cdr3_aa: CASSFLWAYEQYF; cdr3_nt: TGTGCCAGTAGTTTCCTATGGGCGTACGAGCAGTACTTC
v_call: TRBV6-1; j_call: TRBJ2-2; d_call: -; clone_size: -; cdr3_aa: CASSEMEDTGELFF; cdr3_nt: TGTGCCAGCAGTGAAATGGAGGACACCGGGGAGCTGTTTTTT
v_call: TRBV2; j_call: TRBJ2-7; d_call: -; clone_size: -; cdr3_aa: CASVPGVGYEQYF; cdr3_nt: TGTGCCAGCGTGCCAGGGGTCGGCTACGAGCAGTACTTC
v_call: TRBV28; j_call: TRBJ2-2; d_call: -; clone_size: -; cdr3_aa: CASKTILGGELFF; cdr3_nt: TGTGCCAGCAAGACAATTTTAGGCGGGGAGCTGTTTTTT
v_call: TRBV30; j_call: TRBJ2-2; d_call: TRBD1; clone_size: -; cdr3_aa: CAWSLRMDRLNTGELFF; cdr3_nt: TGTGCCTGGAGTCTCCGAATGGACAGGCTGAACACCGGGGAGCTGTTTTTT
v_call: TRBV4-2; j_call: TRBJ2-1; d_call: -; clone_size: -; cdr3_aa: CASSQDPVTYNEQFF; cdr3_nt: TGTGCCAGCAGCCAAGATCCCGTGACCTACAATGAGCAGTTCTTC
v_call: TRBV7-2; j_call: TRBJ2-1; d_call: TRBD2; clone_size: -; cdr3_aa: CASYWGGEQFF; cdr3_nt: TGTGCCAGCTATTGGGGAGGGGAGCAGTTCTTC
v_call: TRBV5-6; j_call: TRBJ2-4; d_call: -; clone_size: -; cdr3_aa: CASSFGLAGAQYF; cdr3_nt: TGTGCCAGCAGCTTTGGATTGGCCGGGGCTCAGTACTTC
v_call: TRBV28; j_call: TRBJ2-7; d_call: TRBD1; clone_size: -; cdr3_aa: CASNPTGGPYEQYF; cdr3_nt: TGTGCCAGCAACCCGACAGGGGGCCCCTACGAGCAGTACTTC
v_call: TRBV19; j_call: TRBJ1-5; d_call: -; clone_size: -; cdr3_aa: CASATGGHQPQHF; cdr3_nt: TGTGCCAGCGCCACGGGGGGCCATCAGCCCCAGCATTTT
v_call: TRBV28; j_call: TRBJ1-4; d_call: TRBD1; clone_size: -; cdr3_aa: CASSFGTGGIEKLFF; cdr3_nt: TGTGCCAGCAGTTTTGGGACAGGGGGCATTGAAAAACTGTTTTTT
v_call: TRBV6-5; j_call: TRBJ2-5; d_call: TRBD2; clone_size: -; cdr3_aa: CASSWAGGRETQYF; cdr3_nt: TGTGCCAGCAGTTGGGCGGGGGGGCGAGAGACCCAGTACTTC
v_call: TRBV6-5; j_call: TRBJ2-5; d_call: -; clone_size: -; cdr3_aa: CASSYNSQETQYF; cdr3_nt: TGTGCCAGCAGTTACAACAGCCAAGAGACCCAGTACTTC
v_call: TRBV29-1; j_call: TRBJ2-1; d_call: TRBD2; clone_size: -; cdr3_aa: CSVVGGGGNYNEQFF; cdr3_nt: TGCAGCGTTGTTGGCGGGGGGGGAAACTACAATGAGCAGTTCTTC